This T cell receptor beta chain is drawn from a study of cytomegalovirus exposure and HLA in healthy donors. Overall study: Later, an analysis reported that the 100 to 150 validation repertoires had used the same platform as the 500 to 800 first-cohort repertoires. Study-wide points: Most TCR sequences were rare, but some public TCRs occurred in many donors. The study flagged about 150 TCR beta chains as cytomegalovirus-associated. TCR clusters originating in the first cohort tended to co-occur in the 100 to 150 validation repertoires, according to a later analysis.

Profiled with immunoSEQ multiplex PCR; TCRdb holds only in-frame clones, not every one. The sample records tens of thousands of clones, 85% to 90% being singletons. In this sample, this clone turned up a few times. Antigen unknown. This CDR3 region has 15 residues. V was clipped by 0 bases and J by 4 bases; unmatched bases: 5. CDR1 and CDR2 (germline): SGHDN, FVKESK. The TCR originated in a woman aged 18-30 years in good health and CMV-seronegative. Specimen: PBMCs. This chain uses TRBV14 with TRBJ1-2; 7 bases are a match to TRBD1. For the CDR3, the DNA is TGTGCCAGCAGCCAAGAGGTGGGACAGATCTATGGCTACACCTTC. Protein product: CASSQEVGQIYGYTF.